These 21 T cell receptor beta chains share one sample of origin, sequenced in a study of T cells in Graves' hyperthyroidism and ophthalmopathy. Amplification targeted TCR beta CDR3 regions from RNA transcripts. The study used the HTBI primer set for a first-round RT-PCR of the TCR CDR3. TCRdb re-analysed the multiplex PCR reads in MiXCR, keeping a single row per CDR3 protein. The sample holds approximately 430,000 distinct CDR3 sequences, around 16% seen once. The sequenced sample was blood. The receptor set was obtained from a woman under 30 with Graves' hyperthyroidism.

The V and J genes are TRBV6-1 and TRBJ2-7; 8 positions agree with TRBD2. The V and J ends lost 5 bases and 0 bases, in that order; junction bases with no gene match: 6. The CDR3 runs 15 residues. The V gene's germline CDR1 is MNHNS and CDR2 SASEGT. CDR3 sequence (DNA): TGTGCCAGCAGTATCACGGGACTAGTCTCCTACGAGCAGTACTTC. Protein: CASSITGLVSYEQYF.

V gene TRBV6-1 combines with J gene TRBJ2-7; D may be TRBD1 (5 bases). There are 15 residues in the CDR3. Germline CDR1 reads MNHNS; CDR2 reads SASEGT. V was trimmed by 3 bases and J by 4 bases, leaving 16 bases between them. The CDR3 region has the DNA TGTGCCAGCAGTGAGACGAGACAGAGAAAATACGAGCAGTACTTC. Its translation is CASSETRQRKYEQYF.

This clonotype was counted a few times. At one end the junction does not follow the germline gene, possibly because of a read error. V usage is TRBV11-2 and J usage is TRBJ2-7; D ambiguous. The CDR3 loop spans 13 amino acids. The V gene's germline CDR1 is SGHAT and CDR2 FQNNGV. Written as DNA, the CDR3 is TGTGCCAGCAGCCGACCAGCCTCCTACGAGCGGTACTTC. Translating gives CASSRPASYERYF.

This clonotype was observed many times. The chain joins TRBV20-1 to TRBJ1-2, with 7 bases matching TRBD1. The length of the CDR3 is 13 residues. V shed 6 bases, J shed 7 bases, and the junction held 11 bases outside the gene matches. Per the germline V gene, CDR1 is DFQATT and CDR2 is SNEGSKA (reference sequence). The CDR3 region is CSATGQAESGYTF. DNA of the CDR3: TGCAGTGCCACTGGACAGGCCGAGAGTGGCTACACCTTC.

This clonotype was observed at least ten times. V and J are TRBV7-9 and TRBJ2-5; maybe TRBD2 (6 bases). Trimming removed 5 bases at V and 5 bases at J, with 18 bases between. The CDR3 runs to 15 residues. Germline V CDR1 and CDR2: SEHNR, FQNEAQ (reference sequence). As DNA, the CDR3 is TGTGCCAGCAGCCCAGGGACTCTCTCGGAGGAGACCCAGTACTTC. It specifies CASSPGTLSEETQYF. Complete variable domain (other parts from reference TRBV7-9 and TRBJ2-5): DTGVSQNPRHKITKRGQNVTFRCDPISEHNRLYWYRQTLGQGPEFLTYFQNEAQLEKSRLLSDRFSAERPKGSFSTLEIQRTEQGDSAMYLCASSPGTLSEETQYFGPGTRLLVL.

This clonotype showed up many times. The chain combines TRBV7-2 with TRBJ2-1; the match to TRBD2 covers 14 bases. Germline trimming cut 5 bases from V and 9 bases from J; bases unmatched to any gene: 6. Germline V gene data show CDR1 as SGHTA and CDR2 as FQGNSA. The CDR3 has 15 residues. Here the CDR3 reads CASSKTSGGAGEQFF. The CDR3 coding sequence is TGTGCCAGCAGCAAGACTAGCGGGGGGGCGGGTGAGCAGTTCTTC.

This chain joins TRBV6-1 and TRBJ1-3; no definite D call. The CDR3 consists of 15 residues. Germline CDR1 reads MNHNS; CDR2 reads SASEGT. Trimming pared 6 bases from V and 2 bases from J, leaving 14 bases between. The CDR3 DNA reads TGTGCCAGCAGCCCCGTGTCAGTGGCTGGAAACACCATATATTTT. This translates into CASSPVSVAGNTIYF.

The chain combines TRBV15 with TRBJ1-5; D is unclear. The CDR3 loop spans 16 amino acids. V dropped 0 bases and J dropped 2 bases, with 11 bases sitting between them. Germline values: CDR1 LNHNV, CDR2 YYDKDF (reference sequence). CDR3 region: CATSRDRGLGNQPQHF. The CDR3 DNA reads as TGTGCCACCAGCAGAGATCGGGGTTTAGGCAATCAGCCCCAGCATTTT.

The chain uses TRBV5-1 and TRBJ2-5; no reliable D call. V gave up 2 bases and J gave up 2 bases, with 13 bases separating them. Per the germline V gene, CDR1 is SGHRS and CDR2 is YFSETQ. This CDR3 is built from 15 residues. The CDR3 sequence: CASSLQPGTQETQYF. CDR3 in DNA: TGCGCCAGCAGCTTACAGCCAGGAACTCAAGAGACCCAGTACTTC.

This clonotype was seen a few times. The V gene is TRBV29-1, the J gene TRBJ2-1; 9 nucleotides agree with TRBD1. CDR1 and CDR2 from the germline V gene are SQVTM and ANQGSEA. V was pared by 7 bases and J by 1 base, with 5 bases of the junction left unmatched. The CDR3 is 14 amino acids. CDR3 region: CSALDRGSYNEQFF. CDR3 nucleotides: TGCAGCGCTCTAGACAGGGGGTCCTACAATGAGCAGTTCTTC.

This clonotype occurred many times. V usage is TRBV7-3 and J usage is TRBJ2-1, with 9 bases lining up with TRBD2. The V gene's germline CDR1 is SGHTA and CDR2 FQGTGA. CDR3 length: 16 residues. J was trimmed by 4 bases and V by 4 bases; bases with no gene match: 8. CDR3 in DNA: TGTGCCAGCAGCTCGGATTTCACTAGCGGGTACAATGAGCAGTTCTTC. Translation gives CASSSDFTSGYNEQFF.

This clonotype occurred a few times. Here the CDR3 DNA reads TGTGCCAGCAGCCAAGCGGGAGTGGGTAATGAGCAGTTCTTC. Translation: CASSQAGVGNEQFF. This chain links TRBV3-1 with TRBJ2-1; D might be TRBD2 (6 bases). Germline CDR1 and CDR2: LGHDT and YNNKEL (reference sequence). Trimming stripped 1 base from V and 7 bases from J, with 11 bases between. There are 14 residues in the CDR3.

The rearrangement links TRBV28 to TRBJ1-3; 7 bases match TRBD1. Germline lookup yields CDR1 MDHEN and CDR2 SYDVKM. V was pared by 6 bases and J by 1 base, with 3 bases of the junction left unmatched. The CDR3 is made up of 14 amino acids. CDR3 nucleotide sequence: TGTGCCAGCAGGAAGACAGGGTCTGGAAACACCATATATTTT. It codes for CASRKTGSGNTIYF.

This clonotype came up many times. The chain links TRBV11-2 to TRBJ2-1, with 16 bases that match TRBD2. CDR3 length: 15 amino acids. Germline-derived CDR1 and CDR2 are SGHAT and FQNNGV. The trim removed 8 bases at V and 7 bases at J, leaving 5 bases unmatched. The CDR3 DNA follows: TGTGCCAGCGGGACTAGCGGGAGGGCCCCTAATGAGCAGTTCTTC. It yields the protein CASGTSGRAPNEQFF.

The chain recombines TRBV7-8 with TRBJ1-2; a weak D match, TRBD1 (6 bases). Germline loops: CDR1 SGHVS, CDR2 FQNEAQ. The ends were cut back, 5 bases at V and 1 base at J, with 11 bases in the middle. The CDR3 contains 14 residues. CDR3 nucleotide sequence: TGTGCCAGCAGCATAACAGGGAGTAACTATGGCTACACCTTC. It codes for CASSITGSNYGYTF.

This clonotype was seen at least ten times. The rearrangement links TRBV18 to TRBJ2-2, with 8 bases aligning to TRBD2. The CDR3 length is 17 residues. From germline, CDR1 is KGHSH and CDR2 LQKENI. V was clipped by 3 bases and J by 1 base; unmatched bases: 7. CDR3 DNA sequence: TGTGCCAGCTCACCGATGTCGAGCGGGGGGAACACCGGGGAGCTGTTTTTT. Translated, it gives CASSPMSSGGNTGELFF. Complete variable domain (other parts from reference TRBV18 and TRBJ2-2): NAGVMQNPRHLVRRRGQEARLRCSPMKGHSHVYWYRQLPEEGLKFMVYLQKENIIDESGMPKERFSAEFPKEGPSILRIQQVVRGDSAAYFCASSPMSSGGNTGELFFGEGSRLTVL.

The rearrangement uses TRBV6-1 and TRBJ2-3; no firm D call. V was clipped by 7 bases and J by 10 bases, with 15 bases between them. The CDR3 loop spans 12 amino acids. Germline CDR1 reads MNHNS; CDR2 reads SASEGT. This CDR3 reads CASISPNFAQYF. The DNA of the CDR3 is TGTGCCAGCATCTCACCGAATTTTGCGCAGTATTTT.

This clonotype was seen a few times. The rearrangement uses TRBV4-1 and TRBJ2-7; D is unclear. CDR1 and CDR2 from the germline V gene are MGHRA and YSYEKL. The CDR3 is made up of 13 amino acids. V was clipped by 1 base and J by 2 bases, with 6 bases between them. The CDR3 protein is CASSQVGPYEQYF. The CDR3 coding sequence is TGCGCCAGCAGCCAAGTTGGCCCCTACGAGCAGTACTTC.

There are a few counts of this clonotype. The rearrangement uses TRBV5-1 and TRBJ2-3; D is ambiguous. Trimming shortened V by 0 bases and J by 4 bases, and 9 bases separated the two germline ends. The CDR3 is 14 amino acids. In germline, CDR1 is SGHRS, CDR2 YFSETQ. The CDR3 DNA reads as TGCGCCAGCAGCTTGGGTCCCACGCCAGATACGCAGTATTTT. Protein: CASSLGPTPDTQYF.

There are many counts of this clonotype. The rearrangement joins TRBV6-1 to TRBJ1-5; no reliable D call. This CDR3 spans 15 amino acids. V lost 0 bases and J lost 3, with 9 bases in between. Germline V gene lookup returns CDR1 MNHNS and CDR2 SASEGT. The CDR3, as DNA: TGTGCCAGCAGTGAAGCTGACGGCCACAATCAGCCCCAGCATTTT. Its protein is CASSEADGHNQPQHF.

The chain recombines TRBV7-9 with TRBJ2-2, with TRBD2 as a possible D gene (6 bases). Per germline, CDR1 SEHNR and CDR2 FQNEAQ (reference sequence). The CDR3 has 17 amino acids. Trimming took off 1 base at V and 5 bases at J, with 17 bases between the two ends. The CDR3 sequence: CASSLDRDWELTGELFF. DNA of the CDR3: TGTGCCAGCAGCTTAGACCGGGACTGGGAGTTGACCGGGGAGCTGTTTTTT.